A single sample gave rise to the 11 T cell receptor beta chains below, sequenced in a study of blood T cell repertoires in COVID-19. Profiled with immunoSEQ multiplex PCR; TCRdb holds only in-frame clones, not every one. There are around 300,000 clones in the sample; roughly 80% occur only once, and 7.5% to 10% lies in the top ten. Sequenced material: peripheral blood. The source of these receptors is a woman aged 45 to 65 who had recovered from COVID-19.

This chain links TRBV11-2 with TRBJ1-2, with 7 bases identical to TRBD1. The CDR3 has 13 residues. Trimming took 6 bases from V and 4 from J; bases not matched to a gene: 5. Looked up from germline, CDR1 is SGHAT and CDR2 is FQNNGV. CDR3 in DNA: TGTGCCAGCAGTTCTCCAGGGGGCTATGGCTACACCTTC. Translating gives CASSSPGGYGYTF. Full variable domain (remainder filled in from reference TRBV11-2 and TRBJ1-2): EAGVAQSPRYKIIEKRQSVAFWCNPISGHATLYWYQQILGQGPKLLIQFQNNGVVDDSQLPKDRFSAERLKGVDSTLKIQPAKLEDSAVYLCASSSPGGYGYTFGSGTRLTVV.

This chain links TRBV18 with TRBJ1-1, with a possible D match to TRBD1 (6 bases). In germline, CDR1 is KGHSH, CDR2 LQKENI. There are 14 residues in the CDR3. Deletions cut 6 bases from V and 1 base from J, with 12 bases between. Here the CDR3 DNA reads TGTGCCAGCTCCCTAAGGACAGAGAACACTGAAGCTTTCTTT. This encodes CASSLRTENTEAFF.

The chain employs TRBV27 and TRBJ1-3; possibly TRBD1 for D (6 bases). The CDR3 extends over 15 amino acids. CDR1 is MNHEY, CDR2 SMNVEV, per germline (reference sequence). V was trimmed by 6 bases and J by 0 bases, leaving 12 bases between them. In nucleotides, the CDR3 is TGTGCCAGCAGCACCCGGGGGGCCTCTGGAAACACCATATATTTT. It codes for CASSTRGASGNTIYF.

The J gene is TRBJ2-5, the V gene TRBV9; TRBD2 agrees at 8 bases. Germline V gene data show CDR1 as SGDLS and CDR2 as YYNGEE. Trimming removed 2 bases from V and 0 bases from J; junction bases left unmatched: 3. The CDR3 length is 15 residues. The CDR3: CASSVSGTYQETQYF. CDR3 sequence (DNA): TGTGCCAGCAGCGTTAGCGGGACCTACCAAGAGACCCAGTACTTC. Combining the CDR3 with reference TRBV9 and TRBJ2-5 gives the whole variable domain DSGVTQTPKHLITATGQRVTLRCSPRSGDLSVYWYQQSLDQGLQFLIQYYNGEERAKGNILERFSAQQFPDLHSELNLSSLELGDSALYFCASSVSGTYQETQYFGPGTRLLVL.

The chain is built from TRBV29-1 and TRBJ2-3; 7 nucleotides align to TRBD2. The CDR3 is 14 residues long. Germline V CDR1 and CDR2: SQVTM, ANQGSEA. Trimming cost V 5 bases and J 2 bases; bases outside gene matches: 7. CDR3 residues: CSVSYGGITDTQYF. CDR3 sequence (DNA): TGCAGCGTTTCTTACGGGGGGATCACAGATACGCAGTATTTT.

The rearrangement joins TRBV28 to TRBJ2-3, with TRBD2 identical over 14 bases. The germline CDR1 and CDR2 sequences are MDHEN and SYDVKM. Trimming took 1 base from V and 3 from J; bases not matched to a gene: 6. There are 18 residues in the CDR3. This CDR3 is CASSLSQGTSGSTDTQYF. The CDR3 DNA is TGTGCCAGCAGTTTATCCCAAGGGACTAGCGGGAGTACAGATACGCAGTATTTT.

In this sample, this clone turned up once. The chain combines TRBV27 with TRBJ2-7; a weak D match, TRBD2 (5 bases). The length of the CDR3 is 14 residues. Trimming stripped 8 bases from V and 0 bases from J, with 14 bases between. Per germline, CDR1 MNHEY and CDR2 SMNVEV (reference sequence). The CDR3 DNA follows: TGTGCCAGCTCCTTTGCGGGCCACTCCTACGAGCAGTACTTC. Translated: CASSFAGHSYEQYF.

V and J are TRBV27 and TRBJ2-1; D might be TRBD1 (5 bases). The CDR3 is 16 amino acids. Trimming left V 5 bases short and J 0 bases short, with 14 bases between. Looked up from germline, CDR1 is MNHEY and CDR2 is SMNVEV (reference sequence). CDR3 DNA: TGTGCCAGCAGTCCCCTGGGGCAGAGCTCCTACAATGAGCAGTTCTTC. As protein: CASSPLGQSSYNEQFF.

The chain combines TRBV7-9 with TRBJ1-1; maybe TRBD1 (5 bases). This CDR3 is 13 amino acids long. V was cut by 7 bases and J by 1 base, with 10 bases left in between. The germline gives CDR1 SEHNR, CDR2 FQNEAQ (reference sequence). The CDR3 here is CASTTGGNTEAFF. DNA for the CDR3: TGTGCCAGCACCACCGGGGGGAACACTGAAGCTTTCTTT.

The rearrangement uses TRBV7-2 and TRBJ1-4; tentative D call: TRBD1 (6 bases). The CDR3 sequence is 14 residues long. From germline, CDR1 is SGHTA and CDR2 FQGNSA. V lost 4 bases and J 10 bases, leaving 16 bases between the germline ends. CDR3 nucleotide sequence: TGTGCCAGCAGCTCATCGACAGGACCAGGAAAACTGTTTTTT. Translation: CASSSSTGPGKLFF.

DNA of the CDR3: TGTGCCAGCAGTTACTCTGGACAGAAGTATGGCTACACCTTC. Translation gives CASSYSGQKYGYTF. The genes are TRBV6-5 and TRBJ1-2; D is perhaps TRBD1 (6 bases). V was shortened by 0 bases and J by 5 bases, with 10 bases between the two germline ends. Germline V gives CDR1 MNHEY, CDR2 SVGAGI. The CDR3 is 14 amino acids.